These T cell receptor beta chains were read from a single sample in a study of blood T cell repertoires in COVID-19. Clones were sequenced by immunoSEQ multiplex PCR, and TCRdb holds only the in-frame ones, with some missing. This table has around 260,000 clones, approximately 86% appearing once. The sequencing sample was made of peripheral blood. These receptors were obtained from a man aged 35 to 55 who had recovered from COVID-19. CDR3s include the opening cysteine and the closing phenylalanine or tryptophan. D genes are given only for firm matches. The size entry is marked missing in some rows and otherwise reads once, few, many or a size class.

NA	TRBV30	NA	TRBJ1-2	TGTGCCTGGACTCAGGTTAACTATGGCTACACCTTC	CAWTQVNYGYTF
NA	TRBV3-1/TRBV3-2	NA	TRBJ2-3	TGTGCCAGCAGCCAAGCTTTTGAACTAGCAGGATTTACGCAGTATTTT	CASSQAFELAGFTQYF
few	TRBV19	NA	TRBJ1-5	TGTGCCAGTAGTATAGAGCACAGGGTTAACCAGCCCCAGCATTTT	CASSIEHRVNQPQHF
NA	TRBV6-4	TRBD1	TRBJ1-1	TGTGCCAGCAGTGAATCCCCTGGGACAGGGGTCACTGAAGCTTTCTTT	CASSESPGTGVTEAFF
NA	TRBV4-1	NA	TRBJ1-2	TGCGCCAGCAGAAAACAGGGATCAGTCTATGGCTACACCTTC	CASRKQGSVYGYTF
NA	TRBV2	NA	TRBJ1-2	TGTGCCAGCTCGCGAGAGGGCGGCTACACCTTC	CASSREGGYTF
NA	TRBV7-9	NA	TRBJ1-5	TGTGCCAGCAGCTTATCAGGGTCTGTCAATCAGCCCCAGCATTTT	CASSLSGSVNQPQHF
NA	TRBV3-1/TRBV3-2	TRBD1	TRBJ2-7	TGTGCCAGCAGACGGAACAGGGGGAGTATGTACGAGCAGTACTTC	CASRRNRGSMYEQYF
NA	TRBV2	NA	TRBJ1-2	TGTGCCAGCAGTGAAGTGACACAGGAACCCCTCTATGGCTACACCTTC	CASSEVTQEPLYGYTF
NA	TRBV10-2	TRBD2	TRBJ2-2	TGCGCCAGCAGTGAGCTCGGGACTAGCGGGGCGAACACCGGGGAGCTGTTTTTT	CASSELGTSGANTGELFF
NA	TRBV5-4	TRBD2	TRBJ2-5	TGTGCCAGCCGAGGCGGGGGGGAGACCCAGTACTTC	CASRGGGETQYF
NA	TRBV18	TRBD1	TRBJ2-7	TGTGCCAGCTCACCACTTCGGACAGGGGGCGTCCACGAGCAGTACTTC	CASSPLRTGGVHEQYF
NA	TRBV6-5	NA	TRBJ1-4	TGTGCCAGCAGAGGAGGGGGGGGGACCGGTGAAAAACTGTTTTTT	CASRGGGGTGEKLFF
NA	TRBV28	TRBD1	TRBJ2-1	TGTGCCAGCAGCTCCCCGACAGGGCTGAGACACAATGAGCAGTTCTTC	CASSSPTGLRHNEQFF
once	TRBV27	TRBD2	TRBJ2-2	TGTGCCAGCAGTATCCAGGGACTAGCGGGGGACACCGGGGAGCTGTTTTTT	CASSIQGLAGDTGELFF
NA	TRBV4-3	TRBD2	TRBJ2-1	TGCGCCAGCAGCCAAGATAGGCTAGCGGGGGGGCCCAATGAGCAGTTCTTC	CASSQDRLAGGPNEQFF
NA	TRBV5-8	TRBD1	TRBJ1-2	TGTGCCAGCAGCTTGACAGGGGGTGGCTACACCTTC	CASSLTGGGYTF
NA	TRBV4-2	NA	TRBJ1-1	TGTGCCAGCAGACATGGACAGTACGGCACTGAAGCTTTCTTT	CASRHGQYGTEAFF
NA	TRBV19	NA	TRBJ1-1	TGTGCCAGCCGGATGGGGGAGGGGTGGGCCACTGAAGCTTTCTTT	CASRMGEGWATEAFF
NA	TRBV6-5	TRBD1	TRBJ2-5	TGTGCCAGCAGCCCCGACAGGGGCCAAGAGACCCAGTACTTC	CASSPDRGQETQYF
NA	TRBV6-5	TRBD1	TRBJ2-1	TGTGCCACCACGGGGGACAGGGGAGGGTATGAGCAGTTCTTC	CATTGDRGGYEQFF
NA	TRBV11-2	TRBD2	TRBJ2-7	TGTGCCACTAGCGGGAACTACGAGCAGTACTTC	CATSGNYEQYF
NA	TRBV14	TRBD1	TRBJ1-2	TGTGCCAGCAGCCAAGGGACAGGGGACTATGGCTACACCTTC	CASSQGTGDYGYTF
once	TRBV6-5	TRBD2	TRBJ2-1	TGTGCCAGCTCGAGCGGGAGCGATGAGCAGTTCTTC	CASSSGSDEQFF
once	TRBV25-1	TRBD2	TRBJ2-2	TGTGCCAGCAGGGACCCCGGGACTAGCACCGGGGAGCTGTTTTTT	CASRDPGTSTGELFF
NA	TRBV3-1/TRBV3-2	NA	TRBJ1-1	TGTGCCAGCAGCCCACCCGGAGGGCCTTTTAAGAACACTGAAGCTTTCTTT	CASSPPGGPFKNTEAFF
few	TRBV5-1	TRBD1	TRBJ2-3	TGCGCCAGCAGCTTACCATCCGGGACAGGGGCAGATACGCAGTATTTT	CASSLPSGTGADTQYF
NA	TRBV7-2	NA	TRBJ1-4	TGTGCCAGCAGCTTAGGTGGACGGGATGAAGAAAAACTGTTTTTT	CASSLGGRDEEKLFF
NA	TRBV18	NA	TRBJ1-1	TGTGCCAGCTCACCAGGGGCCAACACTGAAGCTTTCTTT	CASSPGANTEAFF
NA	TRBV9	TRBD2	TRBJ2-7	TGTGCCAGCAGCGCGAGGCCGGAGGGACTATATTCCTACGAGCAGTACTTC	CASSARPEGLYSYEQYF
NA	TRBV18	TRBD1	TRBJ1-2	TGTGCCAGCTCACTTGCGGGACAGGGGGCCTATGGCTACACCTTC	CASSLAGQGAYGYTF
NA	TRBV5-5	NA	TRBJ2-7	TGTGCCAGCAGCTTTATTATAAACGAGCAGTACTTC	CASSFIINEQYF
NA	TRBV19	NA	TRBJ2-1	TGTGCCAGTAGTGCCCGCGCTAGCTCCTACAATGAGCAGTTCTTC	CASSARASSYNEQFF
NA	TRBV7-2	TRBD1	TRBJ1-2	TGTGCCAGCAGCTTGGACAGGTCAGATAGCTACACCTTC	CASSLDRSDSYTF
few	TRBV9	NA	TRBJ1-1	TGTGCCAGCAGCGTAGAGGGCAGGGCGGATACTGAAGCTTTCTTT	CASSVEGRADTEAFF
once	TRBV7-9	TRBD1	TRBJ1-2	TGTGCCAGCAGCTTGGGGGGACAGAAGTTAGCTAACTATGGCTACACCTTC	CASSLGGQKLANYGYTF
NA	TRBV10-1	NA	TRBJ2-5	TGCGCCAGCAGTGACCCAGGGCGAGGGACCCAGTACTTC	CASSDPGRGTQYF
few	TRBV5-1	NA	TRBJ1-1	TGCGCCAGCAGCTTGTACAGACCTCCTGAAGCTTTCTTT	CASSLYRPPEAFF